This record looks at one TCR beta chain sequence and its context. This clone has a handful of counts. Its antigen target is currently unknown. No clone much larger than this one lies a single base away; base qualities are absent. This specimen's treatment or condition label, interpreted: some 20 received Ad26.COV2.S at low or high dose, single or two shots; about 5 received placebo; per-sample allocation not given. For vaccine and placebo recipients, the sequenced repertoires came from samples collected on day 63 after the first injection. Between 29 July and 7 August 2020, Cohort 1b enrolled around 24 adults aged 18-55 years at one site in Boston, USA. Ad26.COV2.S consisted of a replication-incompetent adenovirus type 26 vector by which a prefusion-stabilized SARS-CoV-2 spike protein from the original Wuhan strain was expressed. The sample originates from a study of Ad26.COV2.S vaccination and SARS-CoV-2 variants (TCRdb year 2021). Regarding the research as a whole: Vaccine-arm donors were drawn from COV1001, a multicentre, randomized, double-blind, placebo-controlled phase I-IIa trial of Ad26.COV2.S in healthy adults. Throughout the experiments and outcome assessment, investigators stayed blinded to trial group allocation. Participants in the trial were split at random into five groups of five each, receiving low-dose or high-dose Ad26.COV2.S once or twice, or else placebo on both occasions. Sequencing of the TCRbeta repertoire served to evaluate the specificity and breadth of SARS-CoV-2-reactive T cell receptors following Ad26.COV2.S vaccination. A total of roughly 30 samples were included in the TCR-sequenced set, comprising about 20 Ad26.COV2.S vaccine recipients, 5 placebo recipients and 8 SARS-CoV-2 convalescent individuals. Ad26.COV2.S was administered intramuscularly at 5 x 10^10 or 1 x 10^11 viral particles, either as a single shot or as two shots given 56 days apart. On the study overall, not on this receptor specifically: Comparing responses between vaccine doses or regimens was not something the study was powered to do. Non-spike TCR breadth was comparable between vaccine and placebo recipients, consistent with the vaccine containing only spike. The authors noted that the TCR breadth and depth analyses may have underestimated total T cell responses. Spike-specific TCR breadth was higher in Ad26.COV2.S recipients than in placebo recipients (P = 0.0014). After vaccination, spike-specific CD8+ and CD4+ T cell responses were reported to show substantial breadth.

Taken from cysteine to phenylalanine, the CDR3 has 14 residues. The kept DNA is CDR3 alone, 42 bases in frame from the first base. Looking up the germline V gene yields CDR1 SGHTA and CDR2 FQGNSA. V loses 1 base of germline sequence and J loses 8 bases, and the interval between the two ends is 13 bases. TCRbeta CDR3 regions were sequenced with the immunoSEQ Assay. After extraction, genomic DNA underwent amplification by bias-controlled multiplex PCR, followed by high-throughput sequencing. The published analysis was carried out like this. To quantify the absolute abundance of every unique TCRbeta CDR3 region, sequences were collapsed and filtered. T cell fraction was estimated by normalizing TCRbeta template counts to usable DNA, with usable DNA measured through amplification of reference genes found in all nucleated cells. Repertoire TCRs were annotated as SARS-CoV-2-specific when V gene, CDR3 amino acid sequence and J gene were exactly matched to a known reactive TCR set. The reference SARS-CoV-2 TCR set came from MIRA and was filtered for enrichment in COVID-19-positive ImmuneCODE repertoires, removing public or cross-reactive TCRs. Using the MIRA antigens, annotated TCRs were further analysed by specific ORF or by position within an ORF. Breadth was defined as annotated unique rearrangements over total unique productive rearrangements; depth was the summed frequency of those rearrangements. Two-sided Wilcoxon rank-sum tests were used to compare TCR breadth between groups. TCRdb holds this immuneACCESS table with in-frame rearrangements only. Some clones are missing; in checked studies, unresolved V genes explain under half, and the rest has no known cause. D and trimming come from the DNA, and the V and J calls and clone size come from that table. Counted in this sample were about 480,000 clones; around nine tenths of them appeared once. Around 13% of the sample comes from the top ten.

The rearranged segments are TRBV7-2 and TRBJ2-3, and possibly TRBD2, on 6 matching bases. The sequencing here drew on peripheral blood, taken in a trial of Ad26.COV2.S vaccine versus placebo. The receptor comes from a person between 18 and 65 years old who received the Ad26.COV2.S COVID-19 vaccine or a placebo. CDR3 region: CASSLEGTPGTQYF. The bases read TGTGCCAGCAGCTTAGAGGGGACTCCAGGTACGCAGTATTTT.